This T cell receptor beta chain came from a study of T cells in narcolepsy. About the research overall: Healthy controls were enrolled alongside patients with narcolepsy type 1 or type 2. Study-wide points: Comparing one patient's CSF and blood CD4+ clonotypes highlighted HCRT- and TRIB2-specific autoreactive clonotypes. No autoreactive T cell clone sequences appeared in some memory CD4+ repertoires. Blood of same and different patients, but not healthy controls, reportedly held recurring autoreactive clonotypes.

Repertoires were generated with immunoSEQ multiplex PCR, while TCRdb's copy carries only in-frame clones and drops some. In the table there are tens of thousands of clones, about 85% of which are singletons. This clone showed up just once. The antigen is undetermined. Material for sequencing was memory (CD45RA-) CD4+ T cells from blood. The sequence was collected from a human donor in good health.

The CDR3 nucleotides are TGTGCCAAGAACGGGGACCAGATCGGCAATGAGCAGTTCTTC. Amino acids: CAKNGDQIGNEQFF. The chain combines TRBV19 with TRBJ2-1; either TRBD1 or TRBD2 may supply D (5 bases each). V lost 10 bases and J lost 6, with 19 bases in between. Germline V gene lookup returns CDR1 LNHDA and CDR2 SQIVND (reference sequence). The CDR3 loop spans 14 amino acids.